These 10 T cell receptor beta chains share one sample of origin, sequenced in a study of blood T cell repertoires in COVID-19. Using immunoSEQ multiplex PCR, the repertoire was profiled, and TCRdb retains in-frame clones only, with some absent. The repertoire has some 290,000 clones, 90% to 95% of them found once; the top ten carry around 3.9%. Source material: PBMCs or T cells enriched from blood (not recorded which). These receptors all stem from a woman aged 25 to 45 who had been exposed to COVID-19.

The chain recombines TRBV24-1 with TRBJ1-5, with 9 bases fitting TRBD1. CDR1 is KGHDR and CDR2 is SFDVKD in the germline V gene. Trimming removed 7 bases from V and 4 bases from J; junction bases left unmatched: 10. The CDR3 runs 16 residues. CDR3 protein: CATSDRGTGLNQPQHF. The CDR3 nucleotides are TGTGCCACCAGCGATAGGGGGACAGGGTTAAATCAGCCCCAGCATTTT.

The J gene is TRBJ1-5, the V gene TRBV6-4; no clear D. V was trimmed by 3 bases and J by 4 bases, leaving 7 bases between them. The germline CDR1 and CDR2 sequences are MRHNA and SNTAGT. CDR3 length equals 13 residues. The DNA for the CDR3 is TGTGCCAGCAGTGAGGAGGGAAATCAGCCCCAGCATTTT. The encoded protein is CASSEEGNQPQHF.

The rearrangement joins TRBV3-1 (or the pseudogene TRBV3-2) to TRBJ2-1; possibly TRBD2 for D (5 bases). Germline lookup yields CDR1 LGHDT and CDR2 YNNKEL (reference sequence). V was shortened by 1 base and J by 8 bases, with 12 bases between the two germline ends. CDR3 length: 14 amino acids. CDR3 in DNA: TGTGCCAGCAGCCAAGTTTCGGGGTCGTATGAGCAGTTCTTC. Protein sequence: CASSQVSGSYEQFF.

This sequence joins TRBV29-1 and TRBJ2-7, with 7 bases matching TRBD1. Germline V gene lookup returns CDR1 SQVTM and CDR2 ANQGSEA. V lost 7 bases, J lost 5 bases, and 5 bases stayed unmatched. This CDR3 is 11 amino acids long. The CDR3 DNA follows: TGCAGCGGAGGGACAGCTCACGAGCAGTACTTC. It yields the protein CSGGTAHEQYF.

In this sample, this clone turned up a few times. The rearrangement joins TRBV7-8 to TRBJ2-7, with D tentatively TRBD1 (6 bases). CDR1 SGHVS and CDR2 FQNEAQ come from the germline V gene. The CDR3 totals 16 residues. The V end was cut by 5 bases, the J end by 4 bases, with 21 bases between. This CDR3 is CASSPRAAQGLYEQYF. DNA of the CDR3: TGTGCCAGCAGCCCTAGAGCGGCTCAGGGGCTGTACGAGCAGTACTTC.

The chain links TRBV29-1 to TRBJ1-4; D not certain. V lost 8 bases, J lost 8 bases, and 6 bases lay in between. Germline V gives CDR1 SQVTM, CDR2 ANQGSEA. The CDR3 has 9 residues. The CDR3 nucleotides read TGCAGCCCGAGGGAAAAACTGTTTTTT. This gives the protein CSPREKLFF.

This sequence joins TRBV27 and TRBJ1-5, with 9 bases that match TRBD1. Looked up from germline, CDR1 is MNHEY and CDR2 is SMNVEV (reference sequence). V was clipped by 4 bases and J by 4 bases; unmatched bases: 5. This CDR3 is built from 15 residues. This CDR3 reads CASSWGQGRNQPQHF. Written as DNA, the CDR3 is TGTGCCAGCAGTTGGGGACAGGGAAGGAATCAGCCCCAGCATTTT.

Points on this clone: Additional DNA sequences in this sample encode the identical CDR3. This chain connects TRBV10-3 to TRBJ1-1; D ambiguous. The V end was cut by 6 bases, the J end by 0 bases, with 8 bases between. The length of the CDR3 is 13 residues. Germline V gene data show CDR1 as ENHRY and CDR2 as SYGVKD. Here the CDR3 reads CAIRETVNTEAFF. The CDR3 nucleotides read TGTGCCATCAGAGAAACAGTGAACACTGAAGCTTTCTTT.

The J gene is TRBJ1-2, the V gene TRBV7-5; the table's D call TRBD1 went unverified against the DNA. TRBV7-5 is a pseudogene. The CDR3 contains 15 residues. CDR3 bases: TGTGCCAGAAGCAATTTTAACAGGGGCGGCTATGGCTACACCTTC. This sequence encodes CARSNFNRGGYGYTF.

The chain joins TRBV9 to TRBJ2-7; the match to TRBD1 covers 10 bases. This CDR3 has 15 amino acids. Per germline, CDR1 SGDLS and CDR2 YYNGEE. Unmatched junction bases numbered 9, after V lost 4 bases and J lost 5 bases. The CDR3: CASSMPGTGANEQYF. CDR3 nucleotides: TGTGCCAGCAGCATGCCCGGGACAGGGGCCAACGAGCAGTACTTC.